The 13 T cell receptor beta chains below come from one sample, sequenced in a study of blood T cell repertoires in COVID-19. Some clones are missing from TCRdb's copy, which holds only in-frame ones; the method was immunoSEQ multiplex PCR. The table includes about 320,000 clones, 65% to 85% detected once. The sample taken for sequencing was peripheral blood. Receptors originate from a woman in her 50s with acute or convalescent COVID-19.

The chain combines TRBV5-1 with TRBJ1-1; D is unclear. Germline values: CDR1 SGHRS, CDR2 YFSETQ. Trimming left V 0 bases short and J 0 bases short, with 6 bases between. CDR3 length equals 14 residues. The DNA of the CDR3 is TGCGCCAGCAGCTTGGGGCAGATGAACACTGAAGCTTTCTTT. This encodes CASSLGQMNTEAFF. The variable domain in full, completed from reference TRBV5-1 and TRBJ1-1, reads KAGVTQTPRYLIKTRGQQVTLSCSPISGHRSVSWYQQTPGQGLQFLFEYFSETQRNKGNFPGRFSGRQFSNSRSEMNVSTLELGDSALYLCASSLGQMNTEAFFGQGTRLTVV.

CDR3 protein: CASSWAVQGIEQYF. Here the CDR3 DNA reads TGTGCCAGCAGCTGGGCCGTCCAAGGAATCGAGCAGTACTTC. The genes are TRBV7-2 and TRBJ2-7, with D unresolved. This CDR3 is 14 amino acids long. Germline CDR1 reads SGHTA; CDR2 reads FQGNSA. V was pared by 4 bases and J by 6 bases, with 16 bases between.

The gene calls are TRBV18 and TRBJ1-1; 7 positions match TRBD1. The CDR3 is 14 amino acids. In germline, CDR1 is KGHSH, CDR2 LQKENI. The V gene end was trimmed by 3 bases and the J gene end by 8 bases; junction bases not matched to a gene: 9. CDR3 residues: CASSPGGMDREAFF. CDR3 bases: TGTGCCAGCTCACCGGGGGGAATGGACAGGGAAGCTTTCTTT. The whole variable domain, remainder taken from reference TRBV18 and TRBJ1-1, is NAGVMQNPRHLVRRRGQEARLRCSPMKGHSHVYWYRQLPEEGLKFMVYLQKENIIDESGMPKERFSAEFPKEGPSILRIQQVVRGDSAAYFCASSPGGMDREAFFGQGTRLTVV.

The rearrangement joins TRBV30 to TRBJ2-7; D may be TRBD2 (6 bases). The CDR3 totals 14 residues. Trimming stripped 4 bases from V and 1 base from J, with 14 bases between. Germline lookup yields CDR1 GTSNPN and CDR2 SVGIG (reference sequence). The CDR3 DNA sequence: TGTGCCTGGATGCACGGGAGACGTTCCTACGAGCAGTACTTC. It yields the protein CAWMHGRRSYEQYF.

The J gene is TRBJ2-1, the V gene TRBV19; 13 bases fit TRBD2. The V and J ends lost 0 bases and 7 bases, in that order; junction bases with no gene match: 3. The CDR3 has 16 residues. CDR1 is LNHDA and CDR2 is SQIVND in the germline V gene (reference sequence). In nucleotides, the CDR3 is TGTGCCAGTAGTATAGAGGGACTAGCGGGATCGAATGAGCAGTTCTTC. Translated: CASSIEGLAGSNEQFF.

This sequence joins TRBV27 and TRBJ2-7, with 9 nucleotides matching TRBD2. CDR1 and CDR2 from the germline V gene are MNHEY and SMNVEV (reference sequence). The CDR3 consists of 14 residues. Trimming cost V 2 bases and J 5 bases; bases outside gene matches: 4. The CDR3 DNA reads TGTGCCAGCAGTTTAGTTTTAGCGGGAGACGAGCAGTACTTC. Translation gives CASSLVLAGDEQYF.

The chain has TRBV9 and TRBJ1-4; D gene ambiguous. From germline, CDR1 is SGDLS and CDR2 YYNGEE. CDR3 size: 16 residues. Trimming stripped 4 bases from V and 0 bases from J, with 13 bases between. Here the CDR3 reads CASSPFPGATNEKLFF. The CDR3 DNA follows: TGTGCCAGCAGCCCCTTTCCCGGAGCAACTAATGAAAAACTGTTTTTT.

This clone was seen a single time. This rearrangement joins TRBV2 to TRBJ1-5; no reliable D call. The CDR3 covers 12 residues. Germline lookup yields CDR1 SNHLY and CDR2 FYNNEI. V dropped 6 bases and J dropped 6 bases, with 9 bases sitting between them. In nucleotides, the CDR3 is TGTGCCAGCAGCATGCTTAGTCAGCCCCAGCATTTT. Translated, it gives CASSMLSQPQHF.

V usage is TRBV24-1 and J usage is TRBJ2-5, with 11 bases matching TRBD2. The CDR3 is made up of 15 amino acids. The ends lost 4 bases at V and 5 bases at J; junction bases unmatched: 5. Germline V gene lookup returns CDR1 KGHDR and CDR2 SFDVKD. The CDR3 protein is CATSEVAGGLETQYF. In DNA, the CDR3 is TGTGCCACCAGTGAGGTAGCGGGGGGGTTGGAGACCCAGTACTTC.

This clone was seen a handful of times. The rearrangement uses TRBV5-1 and TRBJ1-1, with D unclear. V was cut by 4 bases and J by 1 base, with 14 bases left in between. Germline CDR1 is SGHRS and CDR2 is YFSETQ. This CDR3 is built from 15 residues. The CDR3 loop reads CASSGGLLGNTEAFF. CDR3 DNA sequence: TGCGCCAGCAGCGGCGGTCTCCTAGGGAACACTGAAGCTTTCTTT.

The CDR3: CSVELQSNTEAFF. The CDR3 DNA reads as TGCAGCGTAGAACTACAGAGTAACACTGAAGCTTTCTTT. The genes are TRBV29-1 and TRBJ1-1; D call uncertain. CDR3 length: 13 residues. Germline V gives CDR1 SQVTM, CDR2 ANQGSEA. The V and J ends lost 6 bases and 2 bases respectively, with 13 bases between them.

The DNA of the CDR3 is TGTGCCACCAGCAGAGCTCCAGGGGGCCGGGAGACCCAGTACTTC. Protein sequence: CATSRAPGGRETQYF. V usage is TRBV15 and J usage is TRBJ2-5; 8 nucleotides align to TRBD1. The CDR3 length is 15 residues. V lost 1 base and J lost 5; bases outside the gene matches: 6. The germline V gene encodes CDR1 LNHNV and CDR2 YYDKDF (reference sequence).

This clone was counted between two and nine times. The rearrangement links TRBV23-1 to TRBJ1-1, with D perhaps TRBD1 (5 bases). TRBV23-1 carries the ORF label, with uncertain function. This CDR3 has 14 residues. Trimming took off 4 bases at V and 2 bases at J, with 11 bases between the two ends. In DNA, the CDR3 is TGCGCCAGCAGTCGGGGGGAAGGAAACACTGAAGCTTTCTTT. Protein product: CASSRGEGNTEAFF.